Presented here are 25 T cell receptor beta chains from one specimen sequenced in a study of STAT5B mutations in CD4+ large granular lymphocyte leukemia. Method: immunoSEQ multiplex PCR; TCRdb's copy keeps in-frame clones and lacks some. The sample gives roughly 21,000 clones, around 75% of which show up once; approximately 30% is in the top ten. The specimen was CD4+ T cells from blood buffy coats. These receptor sequences come from a human donor in good health.

The count of this clone is one. The chain couples TRBV21-1 to TRBJ2-1; the table calls TRBD2, which could not be checked here. TRBV21-1 is listed as a pseudogene. The length of the CDR3 is 15 residues. CDR3 amino acids: CARLHQGGEGNEQFF. The CDR3 DNA follows: TGTGCCAGACTACACCAAGGGGGGGAAGGGAATGAGCAGTTCTTC.

This clone was picked up one time. The V gene is TRBV13, the J gene TRBJ1-1; unclear D gene. V lost 6 bases and J 5 bases, leaving 22 bases between the germline ends. The CDR3 runs 16 residues. CDR1 PRHDT and CDR2 FYEKMQ come from the germline V gene (reference sequence). Here the CDR3 reads CASRSSQTITRTEAFF. The CDR3 DNA follows: TGTGCCAGCAGGAGTTCCCAAACAATCACACGGACTGAAGCTTTCTTT.

The chain carries TRBV29-1 and TRBJ2-1; 9 bases fit TRBD2. This CDR3 has 17 amino acids. The trim removed 2 bases at V and 2 bases at J, leaving 10 bases unmatched. The germline V gene encodes CDR1 SQVTM and CDR2 ANQGSEA. CDR3 in DNA: TGCAGCGTTGAAAGGGGAAGCGGGGGGTCCCCCTACAATGAGCAGTTCTTC. Residues: CSVERGSGGSPYNEQFF.

The rearrangement uses TRBV10-3 and TRBJ2-5; the D is unclear. CDR1 is ENHRY, CDR2 SYGVKD, per germline. CDR3 length equals 15 residues. The V and J ends lost 0 bases and 7 bases respectively, with 15 bases between them. CDR3 nucleotides: TGTGCCATCAGTGAGTCAGGTGGAAGGCCCAGGACCCAGTACTTC. Its translation: CAISESGGRPRTQYF.

This clone was recorded once. The chain joins TRBV11-3 to TRBJ2-7, with 9 bases fitting TRBD1. The germline CDR1 and CDR2 sequences are SGHNT and YENEEA. The CDR3 runs to 14 residues. J gave up 4 bases and V 4 bases, and 5 bases lay outside the gene matches. The CDR3 DNA reads as TGTGCCAGCAGCTCCGACAGGGGGGGGTACGAGCAGTACTTC. Protein product: CASSSDRGGYEQYF.

The V gene is TRBV7-2, the J gene TRBJ2-7; TRBD1 matches 8 bases. Germline trimming cut 1 base from V and 2 bases from J; bases unmatched to any gene: 1. Germline V CDR1 and CDR2: SGHTA, FQGNSA. The CDR3 is 14 residues long. The CDR3 DNA is TGTGCCAGCAGCTTAGAACAGGGGGCCTACGAGCAGTACTTC. It yields the protein CASSLEQGAYEQYF.

This clone has only a few counts. The chain links TRBV4-1 to TRBJ1-2, with 9 bases that match TRBD1. Germline V gene lookup returns CDR1 MGHRA and CDR2 YSYEKL. This CDR3 is built from 14 residues. The trim removed 4 bases at V and 8 bases at J, leaving 8 bases unmatched. This CDR3 reads CASSLEQGAGGYTF. CDR3 DNA sequence: TGCGCCAGCAGCCTCGAACAGGGGGCTGGAGGCTACACCTTC.

This clone was seen more than once but under ten times. The chain is built from TRBV10-2 and TRBJ1-4; 8 bases map to TRBD1. Germline CDR1 is WSHSY and CDR2 is SAAADI. The CDR3 runs 14 residues. Trimming cost V 3 bases and J 8 bases; bases outside gene matches: 5. The DNA of the CDR3 is TGCGCCAGCAGTGACGTCAGGGGGCGGGAAAAACTGTTTTTT. It specifies CASSDVRGREKLFF.

Only one count was recorded for this clone. V and J are TRBV5-6 and TRBJ2-5; D may be TRBD1 or TRBD2 (5 bases each). The last part of the DNA fits TRBJ2-7 better; the J call may be wrong. This CDR3 is 14 amino acids long. Germline assignment: CDR1 SGHDT and CDR2 YYEEEE. The CDR3 region is CASSPDGGTYEQYF. The CDR3 nucleotides read TGTGCCAGCAGCCCTGATGGGGGAACCTACGAGCAGTACTTC.

This clone is labeled as medium-sized (0.01 to 0.1%). The same CDR3 is also encoded by other DNA sequences in this sample. The chain uses TRBV27 and TRBJ1-6; no clear D. The germline V and J ends were trimmed by 11 bases and 9 bases, with 14 bases remaining between them. CDR3 length: 12 amino acids. Germline CDR1 reads MNHEY; CDR2 reads SMNVEV (reference sequence). CDR3 residues: CAPKRVSSPLHF. The CDR3 bases are TGTGCCCCAAAAAGGGTTAGTTCACCCCTCCACTTT.

The chain couples TRBV6-1 to TRBJ1-1; D ambiguous. Trimming left V 4 bases short and J 0 bases short, with 6 bases between. This CDR3 has 13 residues. The V gene's germline CDR1 is MNHNS and CDR2 SASEGT. Written as DNA, the CDR3 is TGTGCCAGCAGTGTCACATTGAACACTGAAGCTTTCTTT. Translated, it gives CASSVTLNTEAFF.

The chain recombines TRBV4-3 with TRBJ2-3; 7 bases align to TRBD2. The J segment lost 5 bases and the V segment lost 0 bases, leaving 8 bases of the junction unmatched. CDR1 is LGHNA, CDR2 YSLEER, per germline. CDR3 length equals 16 residues. The CDR3 nucleotides read TGCGCCAGCAGCCAAGATCCCTGGGGGGGGTTAGATACGCAGTATTTT. This sequence encodes CASSQDPWGGLDTQYF.

The chain combines TRBV7-9 with TRBJ2-1; 8 bases line up with TRBD1. Per germline, CDR1 SEHNR and CDR2 FQNEAQ (reference sequence). The CDR3 contains 16 residues. With 1 base clipped from V and 8 bases from J, the junction kept 10 bases outside the gene matches. In DNA form, the CDR3 reads TGTGCCAGCAGCTTAGGTATGCAGGGGGCGCATTATGAGCAGTTCTTC. Translation gives CASSLGMQGAHYEQFF.

The rearrangement joins TRBV30 to TRBJ1-2; 7 bases agree with TRBD1. Germline V gene data show CDR1 as GTSNPN and CDR2 as SVGIG (reference sequence). The length of the CDR3 is 13 residues. V gave up 2 bases and J gave up 2 bases; unmatched junction bases: 2. CDR3 coding DNA: TGTGCCTGGAGTACAGGGGAAAACTATGGCTACACCTTC. Protein sequence: CAWSTGENYGYTF.

The chain has TRBV5-1 and TRBJ2-4, with TRBD1 matching 7 bases. The germline V gene has CDR1 SGHRS and CDR2 YFSETQ. The V and J ends lost 4 bases and 7 bases, in that order; junction bases with no gene match: 14. CDR3 size: 16 residues. CDR3 DNA sequence: TGCGCCAGCAGCCCGGGTAGGAGACAGGGTAGGAACATTCAGTACTTC. As protein: CASSPGRRQGRNIQYF. Complete variable domain (other parts from reference TRBV5-1 and TRBJ2-4): KAGVTQTPRYLIKTRGQQVTLSCSPISGHRSVSWYQQTPGQGLQFLFEYFSETQRNKGNFPGRFSGRQFSNSRSEMNVSTLELGDSALYLCASSPGRRQGRNIQYFGAGTRLSVL.

This clone was observed a few times. The chain recombines TRBV18 with TRBJ2-1; D remains ambiguous. Trimming took 0 bases from V and 5 from J, leaving 5 bases between them. This CDR3 is built from 13 residues. In germline, CDR1 is KGHSH, CDR2 LQKENI. CDR3 bases: TGTGCCAGCTCACCACCCGAGAACAATGAGCAGTTCTTC. As protein: CASSPPENNEQFF.

The sample holds a few counts of this clone. This rearrangement joins TRBV7-9 to TRBJ1-5, with 8 bases matching TRBD1. Germline V gene data show CDR1 as SEHNR and CDR2 as FQNEAQ (reference sequence). The CDR3 consists of 17 residues. Trimming removed 1 base from V and 2 bases from J; junction bases left unmatched: 7. CDR3 in amino acids: CASSLGVGTGGNQPQHF. CDR3 bases: TGTGCCAGCAGCTTAGGGGTTGGGACAGGAGGCAATCAGCCCCAGCATTTT.

V usage is TRBV7-2 and J usage is TRBJ2-3; D uncertain. The CDR3 sequence is 12 residues long. CDR1 and CDR2 (germline): SGHTA, FQGNSA. The V end lost 8 bases, the J end lost 2 bases, and 8 bases lay between the germline ends. The CDR3, as DNA: TGTGCCAGCGCTCCGTACACAGATACGCAGTATTTT. The encoded protein is CASAPYTDTQYF. Drawing the rest from reference TRBV7-2 and TRBJ2-3, the complete variable domain is GAGVSQSPSNKVTEKGKDVELRCDPISGHTALYWYRQSLGQGLEFLIYFQGNSAPDKSGLPSDRFSAERTGGSVSTLTIQRTQQEDSAVYLCASAPYTDTQYFGPGTRLTVL.

The J gene is TRBJ2-5, the V gene TRBV9, with D possibly called TRBD1 or TRBD2 (6 bases each). Germline assignment: CDR1 SGDLS and CDR2 YYNGEE. The CDR3 has 16 residues. The germline V and J ends were trimmed by 0 bases and 5 bases, with 17 bases remaining between them. The DNA of the CDR3 is TGTGCCAGCAGCGTAGGCCCCGGGGGCCGTGTTGAGACCCAGTACTTC. Its protein is CASSVGPGGRVETQYF.

CDR3 region: CASSPGRVGNQPQHF. The CDR3 DNA reads TGTGCCAGCAGCCCGGGACGGGTGGGCAATCAGCCCCAGCATTTT. The chain joins TRBV7-2 to TRBJ1-5, with TRBD1 as a possible D gene (5 bases). CDR3 size: 15 residues. The V gene's germline CDR1 is SGHTA and CDR2 FQGNSA. V lost 5 bases and J 2 bases, leaving 13 bases between the germline ends.

This chain uses TRBV2 with TRBJ2-3, with 9 bases lining up with TRBD2. The germline V gene has CDR1 SNHLY and CDR2 FYNNEI. The CDR3 is made up of 17 amino acids. With 0 bases clipped from V and 7 bases from J, the junction kept 11 bases outside the gene matches. Here the CDR3 DNA reads TGTGCCAGCAGTGAAGCCCTACCTGGAGCGGGGGGTCATACGCAGTATTTT. It yields the protein CASSEALPGAGGHTQYF.

This rearrangement joins TRBV5-1 to TRBJ2-7; D is unclear. The CDR3 totals 15 residues. CDR1 SGHRS and CDR2 YFSETQ come from the germline V gene. The V and J ends lost 4 bases and 2 bases respectively, with 16 bases between them. CDR3 in DNA: TGCGCCAGCAGCCCCCAGGCCCTCGGCGCCTACGAGCAGTACTTC. Protein: CASSPQALGAYEQYF.

This chain joins TRBV4-3 and TRBJ2-5, with 8 positions matching TRBD2. This CDR3 has 20 amino acids. V gave up 0 bases and J gave up 2 bases; unmatched junction bases: 17. Per the germline V gene, CDR1 is LGHNA and CDR2 is YSLEER. CDR3 nucleotides: TGCGCCAGCAGCCAAGACAGGGGCCTCGGGGCGGGAGGCCAACAAGAGACCCAGTACTTC. This gives the protein CASSQDRGLGAGGQQETQYF.

V gene TRBV6-5 combines with J gene TRBJ1-2; tentative D call: TRBD1 (6 bases). This CDR3 has 14 amino acids. Trimming pared 6 bases from V and 6 bases from J, leaving 17 bases between. Germline V gene data show CDR1 as MNHEY and CDR2 as SVGAGI. As DNA, the CDR3 is TGTGCCAGCAGGCTGTTAAGGGGGATCGATGGCTACACCTTC. This sequence encodes CASRLLRGIDGYTF.

This clone turned up a few times. The chain has TRBV2 and TRBJ1-5; D is unclear. The germline V gene has CDR1 SNHLY and CDR2 FYNNEI. The CDR3 covers 13 residues. Trimming cost V 6 bases and J 5 bases, with 11 bases left between them. CDR3 nucleotides: TGTGCCAGCAGGAGACTTGGGGATCAGCCCCAGCATTTT. It codes for CASRRLGDQPQHF.